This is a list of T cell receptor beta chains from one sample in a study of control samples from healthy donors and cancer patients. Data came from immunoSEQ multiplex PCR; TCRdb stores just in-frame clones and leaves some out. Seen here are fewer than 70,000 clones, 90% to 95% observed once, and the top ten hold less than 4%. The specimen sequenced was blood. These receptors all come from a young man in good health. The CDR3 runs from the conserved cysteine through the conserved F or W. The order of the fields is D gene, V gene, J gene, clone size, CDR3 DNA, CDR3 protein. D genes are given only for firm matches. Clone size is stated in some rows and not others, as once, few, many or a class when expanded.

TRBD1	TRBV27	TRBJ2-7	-	TGTGCCAGCAGTTTATCGATTAAGGGGGCGGGCGAGCAGTACTTC	CASSLSIKGAGEQYF
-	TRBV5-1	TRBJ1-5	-	TGCGCCAGCAGCTTGAGCGGCCAGCCCCAGCATTTT	CASSLSGQPQHF
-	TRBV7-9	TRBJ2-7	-	TGTGCCAGCAGCTTAGAGGCGGGCTGGACCTCCTACGAGCAGTACTTC	CASSLEAGWTSYEQYF
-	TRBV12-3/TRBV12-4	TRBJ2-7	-	TGTGCCAGCAGTTTAACGGGTGGATACGAGCAGTACTTC	CASSLTGGYEQYF
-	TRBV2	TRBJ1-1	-	TGTGCCAGCATGAGAGTTATGAACACTGAAGCTTTCTTT	CASMRVMNTEAFF
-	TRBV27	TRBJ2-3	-	TGTGCCAGCAGTTTAACGAACACAGATACGCAGTATTTT	CASSLTNTDTQYF
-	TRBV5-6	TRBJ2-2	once	TGTGCCAGCAGCCCCCGTGGCTCCGGGGAGCTGTTTTTT	CASSPRGSGELFF
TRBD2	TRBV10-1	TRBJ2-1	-	TGCGCCAGCCGGGGGAGGCTAGCGGGAGGTTTTGGGGACAATGAGCAGTTCTTC	CASRGRLAGGFGDNEQFF
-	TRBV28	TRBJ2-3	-	TGTGCCAGCTATACCCCGGATACGCAGTATTTT	CASYTPDTQYF
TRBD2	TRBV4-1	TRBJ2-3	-	TGCGCCAGCAGCCAAGATATTCGGGCTAGCGGGTACACAGATACGCAGTATTTT	CASSQDIRASGYTDTQYF
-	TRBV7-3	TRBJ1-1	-	TGTGCCAGCAGCTTACAAGGCAGGGGAACAACTGAAGCTTTCTTT	CASSLQGRGTTEAFF
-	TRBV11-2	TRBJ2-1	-	TGTGCCAGCAACGGCCCCAGGGGTCGCTTGCAGTTCTTC	CASNGPRGRLQFF
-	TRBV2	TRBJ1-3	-	TGTGCCAGCAGGGAGGAGACACCAGACACCATATATTTT	CASREETPDTIYF
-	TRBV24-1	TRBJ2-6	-	TGTGCCACCAGTGATTTGAGGACCTCTGGGGCCAACGTCCTGACTTTC	CATSDLRTSGANVLTF
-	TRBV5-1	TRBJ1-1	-	TGCGCCAGCAGCTTCGACAGGACAACAACTGAAGCTTTCTTT	CASSFDRTTTEAFF
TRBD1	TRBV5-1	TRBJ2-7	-	TGCGCCAGCACCTCGGACAGGGGGACCTACGAGCAGTACTTC	CASTSDRGTYEQYF
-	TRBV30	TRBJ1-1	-	TGTGCCTGGAGTATGACCGCTGAGGCTTTCTTT	CAWSMTAEAFF
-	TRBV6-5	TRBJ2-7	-	TGTGCCAGCAGGAGACAGATAGCCTACGAGCAGTACTTC	CASRRQIAYEQYF
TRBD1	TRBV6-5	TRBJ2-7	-	TGTGCCAGCAGTTCCTACACCGGGACAGGGACCTACGAGCAGTACTTC	CASSSYTGTGTYEQYF
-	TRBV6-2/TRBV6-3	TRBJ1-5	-	TGTGCCAGCAGTTACGGGTCAGGGGATCAGCCCCAGCATTTT	CASSYGSGDQPQHF
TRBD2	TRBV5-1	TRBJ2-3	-	TGCGCCAGCAGCTTAGCGGGGAAATCCACAGATACGCAGTATTTT	CASSLAGKSTDTQYF
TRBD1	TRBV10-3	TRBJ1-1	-	TGTGCCATCAGTGAGTGGGGCCCGGGACAGGGTGAAGCTTTCTTT	CAISEWGPGQGEAFF
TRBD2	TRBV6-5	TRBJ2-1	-	TGTGCCAGCAGTTACGGGACTAGCTTTATAAGGGAGCAGTTCTTC	CASSYGTSFIREQFF
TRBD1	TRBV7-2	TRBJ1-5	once	TGTGCCAGCAGTACACCTCAGGGGGCATCGACTAGCAATCAGCCCCAGCATTTT	CASSTPQGASTSNQPQHF
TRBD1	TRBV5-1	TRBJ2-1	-	TGCGCCAGCAGCTCGGGACAGGGAAGTATACGGATTTACAATGAGCAGTTCTTC	CASSSGQGSIRIYNEQFF
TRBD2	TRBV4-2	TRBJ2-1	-	TGTGCCAGCAGCCAAGATTCTAGCGGAAACAATGAGCAGTTCTTC	CASSQDSSGNNEQFF
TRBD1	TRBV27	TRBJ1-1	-	TGTGCCAGCAGTTGGGACAGGGCCTCGAACACTGAAGCTTTCTTT	CASSWDRASNTEAFF
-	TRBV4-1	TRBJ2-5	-	TGCGCCAGCAGCCAGGAACCGGGAGCCCAACAAGAGACCCAGTACTTC	CASSQEPGAQQETQYF
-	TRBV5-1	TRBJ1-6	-	TGCGCCAGCAGGATGGAGGGAGCCTATAATTCACCCCTCCACTTT	CASRMEGAYNSPLHF
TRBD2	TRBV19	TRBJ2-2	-	TGTGCCAGTGGGAGTACGGGGGGTCCCACCGGGGAGCTGTTTTTT	CASGSTGGPTGELFF
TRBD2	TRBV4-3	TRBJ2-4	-	TGCGCCAGCGGCCAAGAGGTTAGCGGGGGGCCCGATCACGGTCGGTCTAAAAACATTCAGTACTTC	CASGQEVSGGPDHGRSKNIQYF
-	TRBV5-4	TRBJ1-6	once	TGTGCCAGCAGCTTAGAAGGGACACCAAATTCACCCCTCCACTTT	CASSLEGTPNSPLHF
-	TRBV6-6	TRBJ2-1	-	TGTGCCAGCAGTTACTCGACAGGATCATCCTACAATGAGCAGTTCTTC	CASSYSTGSSYNEQFF
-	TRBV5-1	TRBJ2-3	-	TGCGCCAGCAGCTTGGCGGGCTCTCCAGATACGCAGTATTTT	CASSLAGSPDTQYF
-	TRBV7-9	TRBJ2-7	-	TGTGCCAGCAGCTCCACTCTAGCTGGACCCTACGAGCAGTACTTC	CASSSTLAGPYEQYF
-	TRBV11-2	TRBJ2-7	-	TGTGCCAGCAGCACAGGGACGCACACATCCTACGAGCAGTACTTC	CASSTGTHTSYEQYF
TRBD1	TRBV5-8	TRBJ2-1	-	TGTGCCAGCAGCGTAGGGACAGCGGTGCAGTTCTTC	CASSVGTAVQFF